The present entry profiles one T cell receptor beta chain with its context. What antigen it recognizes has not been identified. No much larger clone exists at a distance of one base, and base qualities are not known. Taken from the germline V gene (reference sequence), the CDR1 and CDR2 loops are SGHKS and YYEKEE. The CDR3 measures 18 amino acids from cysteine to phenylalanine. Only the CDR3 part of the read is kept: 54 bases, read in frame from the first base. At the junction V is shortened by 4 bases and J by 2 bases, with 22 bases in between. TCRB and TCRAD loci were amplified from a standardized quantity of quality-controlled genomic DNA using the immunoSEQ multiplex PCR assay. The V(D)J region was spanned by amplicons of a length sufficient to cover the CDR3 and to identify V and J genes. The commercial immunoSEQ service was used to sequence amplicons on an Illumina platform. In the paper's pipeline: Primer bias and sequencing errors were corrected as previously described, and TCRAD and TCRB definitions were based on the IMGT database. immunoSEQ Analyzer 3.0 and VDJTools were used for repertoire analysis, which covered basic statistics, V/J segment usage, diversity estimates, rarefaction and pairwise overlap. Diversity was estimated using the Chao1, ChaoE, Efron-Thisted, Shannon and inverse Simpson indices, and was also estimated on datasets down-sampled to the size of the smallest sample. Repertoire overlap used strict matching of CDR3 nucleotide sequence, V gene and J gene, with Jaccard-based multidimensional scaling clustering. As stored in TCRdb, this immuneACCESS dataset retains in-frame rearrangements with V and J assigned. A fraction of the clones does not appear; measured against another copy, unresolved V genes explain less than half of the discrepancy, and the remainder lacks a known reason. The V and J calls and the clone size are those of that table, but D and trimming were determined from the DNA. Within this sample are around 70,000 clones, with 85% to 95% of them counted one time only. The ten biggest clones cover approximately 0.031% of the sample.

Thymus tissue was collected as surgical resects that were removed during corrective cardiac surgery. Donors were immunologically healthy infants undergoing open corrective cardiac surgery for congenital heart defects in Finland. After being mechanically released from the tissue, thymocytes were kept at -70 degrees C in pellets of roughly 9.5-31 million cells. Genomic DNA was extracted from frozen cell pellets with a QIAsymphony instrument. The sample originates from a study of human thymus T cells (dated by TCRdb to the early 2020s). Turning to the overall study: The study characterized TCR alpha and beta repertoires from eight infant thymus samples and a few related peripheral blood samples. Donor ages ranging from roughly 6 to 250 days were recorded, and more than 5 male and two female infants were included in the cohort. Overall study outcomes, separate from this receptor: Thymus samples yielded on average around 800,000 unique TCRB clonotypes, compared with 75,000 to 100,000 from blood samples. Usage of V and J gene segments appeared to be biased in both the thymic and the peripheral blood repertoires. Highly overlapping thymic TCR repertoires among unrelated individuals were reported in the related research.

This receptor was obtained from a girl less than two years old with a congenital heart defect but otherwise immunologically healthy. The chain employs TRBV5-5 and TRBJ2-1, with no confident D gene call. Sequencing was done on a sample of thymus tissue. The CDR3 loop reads CASSLLLLFGSPYNEQFF. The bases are TGTGCCAGCAGCCTTCTCCTTTTATTTGGTTCCCCCTACAATGAGCAGTTCTTC.